A selection of T cell receptor beta chains follows, all from one sample in a study of CD8 T cells in ankylosing spondylitis. TCRdb reprocessed the 5' RACE reads with MiXCR, giving one entry per CDR3 protein. Of roughly 230,000 distinct CDR3 sequences in the sample, about 18% were seen once. The sample comprised blood, either unsorted or a sorted T cell fraction (not recorded which). The receptors originated from a male donor with ankylosing spondylitis or in good health (not recorded which). The CDR3 runs from the conserved cysteine through the conserved F or W. The order of the fields is J gene, V gene, clone size, CDR3 protein. A row's size may be missing; if present it is once, few, many or a size class.

TRBJ2-7,TRBV7-2,few,CATSIGDRAYEQYF
TRBJ1-5,TRBV3-1,few,CASSQAFNSNQPQHF
TRBJ2-1,TRBV12-3/TRBV12-4,few,CASSERGLSDEQFF
TRBJ2-1,TRBV19,few,CASSLADDNEQFF
TRBJ2-7,TRBV6-1,few,CASSEEGYYEQYF
TRBJ2-7,TRBV27,few,CASLLSEQYF
TRBJ2-7,TRBV3-1,-,CASSQDLAGMGEQYF
TRBJ2-7,TRBV4-2,-,CASSQDRTASEMTYEQYF
TRBJ2-3,TRBV7-2,-,CASSAGLAPTDTQYF
TRBJ2-1,TRBV12-3/TRBV12-4,few,CASSLRGGSYNEQFF
TRBJ2-7,TRBV7-9,few,CASSPWVGVTEQYF
TRBJ2-1,TRBV14,many,CASSPDRVLPFF
TRBJ1-2,TRBV5-1,many,CASSFSNYGYTF
TRBJ2-7,TRBV27,-,CASSFNGVYEQYF
TRBJ2-3,TRBV7-6,many,CASSLFIGGRTDTQYF
TRBJ2-7,TRBV5-1,many,CASSLELAETYEQYF
TRBJ2-7,TRBV7-9,-,CASSGGLISYEQYF
TRBJ2-2,TRBV28,-,CASSDPGELFF
TRBJ2-7,TRBV12-3/TRBV12-4,-,CASSYGGVEQYF
TRBJ2-7,TRBV11-2,few,CASSLESVSGLYEQYF
TRBJ2-1,TRBV12-3/TRBV12-4,-,CASSLEAWAEQFF
TRBJ2-1,TRBV9,-,CASSVSLAGGGVEQFF
TRBJ2-7,TRBV7-9,few,CASSSVSHYEQYF
TRBJ2-2,TRBV9,few,CASSGTAGRPGELFF
TRBJ2-1,TRBV25-1,many,CASSAEPPTQFF
TRBJ1-2,TRBV6-2/TRBV6-3,few,CASSYTRTGDYGYTF
TRBJ2-7,TRBV20-1,few,CSASLSASYEQYF
TRBJ2-7,TRBV30,-,CAWEQGYEQYF
TRBJ2-7,TRBV7-9,few,CASSERDNSYEQYF
TRBJ2-1,TRBV7-2,-,CANRLAGGVALQFF
TRBJ1-5,TRBV4-3,few,CASSQDNWSNQPQHF
TRBJ2-1,TRBV29-1,few,CSVESVSSYNEQFF
TRBJ2-7,TRBV5-6,-,CASSVAVSYEQYF
TRBJ2-7,TRBV27,few,CASSLLGDEQYF
TRBJ2-1,TRBV7-9,-,CASSPRLDYEQFF
TRBJ2-7,TRBV4-3,many,CASSPSMGYEQYF
TRBJ2-5,TRBV12-3/TRBV12-4,-,CASSSTRDRGQDETQYF
TRBJ1-1,TRBV28,few,CASSQDGNTEAFF
TRBJ2-2,TRBV6-4,-,CASSVRGGDTGELFF
TRBJ2-7,TRBV5-4,-,CASSSRGGLGEQYF
TRBJ2-7,TRBV12-3/TRBV12-4,few,CASSPSLGTGAYEQYF
TRBJ2-5,TRBV15,-,CATSETEETQYF
TRBJ2-1,TRBV29-1,many,CSATGLAGYNEQFF
TRBJ2-2,TRBV29-1,few,CSVGGGRTGELFF
TRBJ2-2,TRBV29-1,many,CSVEDPSLNTGELFF
TRBJ2-7,TRBV7-2,few,CASSSGSGSEGDF